This T cell receptor beta chain stems from a study of human T cells and chemical hapten exposure. Each cDNA molecule in the library carried unique molecular identifiers. MiXCR, applied by TCRdb to the 5' RACE reads, yields one record per CDR3 protein. The sample comprises 70,000 to 85,000 distinct CDR3 sequences, around 15% of which are singletons, and approximately 6.3% rests with the top ten. Before extraction, the whole blood was not fractionated, and total RNA was taken from it. This clonotype was counted between two and nine times. This TCR was recovered from a female donor in good health.

CDR3 DNA: TGTGCCAGCAGTTTAGGCGACAGGGCTAGCACTGAAGCTTTCTTT. This sequence encodes CASSLGDRASTEAFF. The gene calls are TRBV12-3 or TRBV12-4 and TRBJ1-1, with 7 bases that match TRBD1. The CDR3 consists of 15 residues. V lost 1 base, J lost 4 bases, and 6 bases stayed unmatched.